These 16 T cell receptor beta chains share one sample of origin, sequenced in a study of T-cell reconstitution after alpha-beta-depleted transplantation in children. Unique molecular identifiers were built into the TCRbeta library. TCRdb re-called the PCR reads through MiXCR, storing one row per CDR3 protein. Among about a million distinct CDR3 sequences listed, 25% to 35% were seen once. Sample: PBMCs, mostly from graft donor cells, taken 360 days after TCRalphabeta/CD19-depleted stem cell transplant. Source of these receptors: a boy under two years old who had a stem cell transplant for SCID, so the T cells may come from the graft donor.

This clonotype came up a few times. The CDR3 DNA sequence: TGCAGTGCTAGAGTCGAGCAGAACACTGAAGCTTTCTTT. Its protein product is CSARVEQNTEAFF. The gene calls are TRBV20-1 and TRBJ1-1; D is ambiguous. This CDR3 has 13 residues. Between the trimmed V and J ends, which lost 1 base and 1 base, there was a span of 7 bases. Looked up from germline, CDR1 is DFQATT and CDR2 is SNEGSKA (reference sequence).

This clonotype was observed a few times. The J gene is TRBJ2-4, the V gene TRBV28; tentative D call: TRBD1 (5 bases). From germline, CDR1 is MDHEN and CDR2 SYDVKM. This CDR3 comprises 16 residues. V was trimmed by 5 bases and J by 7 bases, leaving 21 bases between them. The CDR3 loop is CASSPFTTGAWNIQYF. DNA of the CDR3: TGTGCCAGCAGTCCATTCACCACAGGCGCTTGGAACATTCAGTACTTC.

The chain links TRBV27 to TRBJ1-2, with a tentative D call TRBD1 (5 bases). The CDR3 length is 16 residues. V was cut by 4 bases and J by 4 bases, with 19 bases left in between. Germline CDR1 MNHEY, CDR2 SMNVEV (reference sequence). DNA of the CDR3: TGTGCCAGCAGTTCACGACCTTCCCAGGGAACCTATGGCTACACCTTC. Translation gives CASSSRPSQGTYGYTF.

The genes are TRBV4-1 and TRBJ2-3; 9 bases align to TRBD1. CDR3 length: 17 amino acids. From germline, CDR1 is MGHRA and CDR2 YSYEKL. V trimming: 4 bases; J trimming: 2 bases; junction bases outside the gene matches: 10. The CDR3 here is CASSLTSGTGNTDTQYF. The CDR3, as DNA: TGCGCCAGCAGCCTGACTTCCGGGACAGGGAACACAGATACGCAGTATTTT.

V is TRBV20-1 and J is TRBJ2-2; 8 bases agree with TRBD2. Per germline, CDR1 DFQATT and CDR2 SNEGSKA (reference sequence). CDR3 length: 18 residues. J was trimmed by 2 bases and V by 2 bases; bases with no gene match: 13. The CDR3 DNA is TGCAGTGCTAGAAACCCGCAGCGGGGGACATTTAACACCGGGGAGCTGTTTTTT. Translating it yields CSARNPQRGTFNTGELFF.

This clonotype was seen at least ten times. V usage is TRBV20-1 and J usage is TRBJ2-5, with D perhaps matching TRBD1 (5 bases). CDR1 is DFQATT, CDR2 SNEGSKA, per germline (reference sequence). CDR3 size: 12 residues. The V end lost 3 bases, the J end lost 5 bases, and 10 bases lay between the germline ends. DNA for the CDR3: TGCAGTGCTAGGGCAGGGCTGGAGACCCAGTACTTC. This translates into CSARAGLETQYF.

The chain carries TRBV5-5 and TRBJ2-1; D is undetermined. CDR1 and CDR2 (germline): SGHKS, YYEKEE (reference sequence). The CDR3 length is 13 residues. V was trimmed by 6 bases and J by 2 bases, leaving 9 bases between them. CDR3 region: CASTDVPYNEQFF. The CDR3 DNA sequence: TGTGCCAGCACCGATGTGCCCTACAATGAGCAGTTCTTC. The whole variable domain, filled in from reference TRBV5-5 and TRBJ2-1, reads DAGVTQSPTHLIKTRGQQVTLRCSPISGHKSVSWYQQVLGQGPQFIFQYYEKEERGRGNFPDRFSARQFPNYSSELNVNALLLGDSALYLCASTDVPYNEQFFGPGTRLTVL.

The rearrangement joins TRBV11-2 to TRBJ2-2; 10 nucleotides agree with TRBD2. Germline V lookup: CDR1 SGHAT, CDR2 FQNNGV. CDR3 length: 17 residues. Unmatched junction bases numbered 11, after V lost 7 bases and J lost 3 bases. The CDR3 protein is CASTASGGLGDTGELFF. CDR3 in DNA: TGTGCCAGCACCGCTAGCGGGGGCCTAGGGGACACCGGGGAGCTGTTTTTT.

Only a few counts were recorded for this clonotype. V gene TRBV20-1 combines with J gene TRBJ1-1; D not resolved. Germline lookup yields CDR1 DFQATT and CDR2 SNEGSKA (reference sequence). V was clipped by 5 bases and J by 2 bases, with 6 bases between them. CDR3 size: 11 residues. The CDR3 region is CSAESNTEAFF. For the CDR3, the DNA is TGCAGTGCTGAGAGCAACACTGAAGCTTTCTTT.

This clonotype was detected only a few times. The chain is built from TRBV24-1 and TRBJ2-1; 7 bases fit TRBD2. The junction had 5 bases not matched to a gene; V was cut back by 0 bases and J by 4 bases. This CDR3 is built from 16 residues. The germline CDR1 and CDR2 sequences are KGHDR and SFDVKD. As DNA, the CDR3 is TGTGCCACCAGTGATTTGGGAGCGGGGCTTTACAATGAGCAGTTCTTC. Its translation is CATSDLGAGLYNEQFF.

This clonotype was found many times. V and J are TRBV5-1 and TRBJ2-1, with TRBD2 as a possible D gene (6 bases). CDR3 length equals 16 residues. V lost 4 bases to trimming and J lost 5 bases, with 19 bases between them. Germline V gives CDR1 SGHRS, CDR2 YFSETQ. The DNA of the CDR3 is TGCGCCAGCAGCCCGACGGGCGGAGGGGTCAACAATGAGCAGTTCTTC. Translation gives CASSPTGGGVNNEQFF.

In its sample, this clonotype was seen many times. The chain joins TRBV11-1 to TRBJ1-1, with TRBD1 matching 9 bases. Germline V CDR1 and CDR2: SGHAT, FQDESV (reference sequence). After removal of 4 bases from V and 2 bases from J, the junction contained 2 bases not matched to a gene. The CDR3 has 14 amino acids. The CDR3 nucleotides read TGTGCCAGCAGCTGGGACAGGGCAAACACTGAAGCTTTCTTT. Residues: CASSWDRANTEAFF.

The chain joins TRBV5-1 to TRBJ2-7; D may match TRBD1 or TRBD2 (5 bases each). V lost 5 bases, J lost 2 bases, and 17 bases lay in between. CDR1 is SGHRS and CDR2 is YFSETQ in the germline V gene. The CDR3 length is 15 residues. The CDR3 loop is CASSRLGTSPYEQYF. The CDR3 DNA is TGCGCCAGCAGTCGCCTCGGGACGTCTCCCTACGAGCAGTACTTC.

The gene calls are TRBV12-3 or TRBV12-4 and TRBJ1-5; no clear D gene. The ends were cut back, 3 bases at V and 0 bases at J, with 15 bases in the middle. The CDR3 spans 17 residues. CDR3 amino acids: CASSFLVGQHSNQPQHF. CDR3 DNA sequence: TGTGCCAGCAGTTTTCTAGTTGGGCAGCATAGCAATCAGCCCCAGCATTTT.

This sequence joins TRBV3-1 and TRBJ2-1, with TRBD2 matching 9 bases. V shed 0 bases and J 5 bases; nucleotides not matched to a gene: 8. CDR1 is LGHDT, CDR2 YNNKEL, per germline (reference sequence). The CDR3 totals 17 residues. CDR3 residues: CASSQDFWRGGNNEQFF. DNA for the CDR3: TGTGCCAGCAGCCAAGATTTTTGGCGGGGGGGCAACAATGAGCAGTTCTTC.

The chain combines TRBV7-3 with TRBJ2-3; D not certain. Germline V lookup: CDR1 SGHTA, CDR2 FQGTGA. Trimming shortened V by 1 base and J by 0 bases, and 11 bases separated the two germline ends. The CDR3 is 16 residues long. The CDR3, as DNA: TGTGCCAGCAGCTTAATTGGTCCCTCGAGCACAGATACGCAGTATTTT. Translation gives CASSLIGPSSTDTQYF.